This TCR beta chain derives from a study of immune reconstitution after stem cell transplant in scleroderma. By proportion, this clonotype is medium-sized (0.01 to 0.1%). TCRdb reanalysed the RT-PCR reads using MiXCR and keeps one entry per CDR3 protein. The sample carries under 2,500 distinct CDR3 sequences, approximately 10% recorded once. This TCR came from a female donor with systemic sclerosis. Sampling was carried out before or after autologous hematopoietic stem cell transplantation (not recorded which).

The CDR3 is CASSLVGRSMAEAFF. The CDR3 DNA sequence: TGTGCCAGCAGCTTAGTAGGCAGGTCTATGGCTGAAGCTTTCTTT. This rearrangement joins TRBV7-2 to TRBJ1-1; no firm D call. The germline V gene has CDR1 SGHTA and CDR2 FQGNSA. V gave up 1 base and J gave up 6 bases, with 15 bases separating them. CDR3 length equals 15 residues.